This entry lists 31 T cell receptor beta chains sequenced from one sample in a study of T cells in Graves' hyperthyroidism and ophthalmopathy. The investigators amplified TCR beta CDR3 regions from RNA transcripts. The HTBI primer set was used in a first-round RT-PCR of the TCR CDR3. Via MiXCR, TCRdb re-called the multiplex PCR reads, giving one row per CDR3 protein. Here the sample spans under 500,000 distinct CDR3 sequences, around 15% being singletons. Sequenced input: blood. These receptors came from a man in his forties or fifties with Graves' ophthalmopathy.

The chain employs TRBV20-1 and TRBJ2-1, with 15 bases that match TRBD2. In germline, CDR1 is DFQATT, CDR2 SNEGSKA (reference sequence). The CDR3 contains 17 residues. J was trimmed by 4 bases and V by 0 bases; bases with no gene match: 4. CDR3 residues: CSARDPGTSGRYNEQFF. DNA for the CDR3: TGCAGTGCTAGAGATCCCGGGACTAGCGGGAGGTACAATGAGCAGTTCTTC.

This clonotype was observed many times. This rearrangement joins TRBV3-1 to TRBJ1-1; D is perhaps TRBD1 (5 bases). CDR1 and CDR2 (germline): LGHDT, YNNKEL (reference sequence). The CDR3 is 13 amino acids. V was shortened by 1 base and J by 10 bases, with 13 bases between the two germline ends. The CDR3 DNA sequence: TGTGCCAGCAGCCAAGGGGGGGGGGTAATAGCTTTCTTT. This translates into CASSQGGGVIAFF.

This clonotype was counted between two and nine times. This chain links TRBV9 with TRBJ2-3; 8 nucleotides line up with TRBD2. CDR1 is SGDLS, CDR2 YYNGEE, per germline. The CDR3 loop spans 16 amino acids. The J segment lost 2 bases and the V segment lost 1 base, leaving 6 bases of the junction unmatched. Written as DNA, the CDR3 is TGTGCCAGCAGCGTACAGGCGGGAGGCTCCACAGATACGCAGTATTTT. Translated: CASSVQAGGSTDTQYF.

This clonotype was observed a handful of times. The chain carries TRBV7-9 and TRBJ2-7; 7 positions match TRBD2. CDR3 length: 17 amino acids. Germline V gene sequence: CDR1 SEHNR, CDR2 FQNEAQ (reference sequence). V lost 4 bases and J lost 3; bases outside the gene matches: 15. This CDR3 is CASSSTTRSGGSYEQYF. CDR3 DNA sequence: TGTGCCAGCAGCTCCACAACCCGATCTGGCGGGAGCTACGAGCAGTACTTC.

The table lists this clonotype with many counts. V and J are TRBV18 and TRBJ2-7; 7 nucleotides match TRBD1. This CDR3 region has 16 residues. Looked up from germline, CDR1 is KGHSH and CDR2 is LQKENI. After removal of 5 bases from V and 2 bases from J, the junction contained 12 bases not matched to a gene. Here the CDR3 reads CASSNERQGLTYEQYF. The CDR3 DNA reads as TGTGCCAGCTCAAACGAGAGACAGGGTTTGACCTACGAGCAGTACTTC.

This clonotype turned up a few times. The J gene is TRBJ2-5, the V gene TRBV28; D remains ambiguous. Germline assignment: CDR1 MDHEN and CDR2 SYDVKM. The CDR3 is made up of 13 amino acids. V gave up 6 bases and J gave up 1 base, with 9 bases separating them. The CDR3 region is CASRPFSQETQYF. The CDR3 nucleotides read TGTGCCAGCAGGCCATTCTCCCAAGAGACCCAGTACTTC.

This clonotype has a handful of counts. This chain links TRBV5-5 with TRBJ2-6; 8 nucleotides align to TRBD1. V gave up 3 bases and J gave up 0 bases; unmatched junction bases: 8. This CDR3 is 18 amino acids long. Germline assignment: CDR1 SGHKS and CDR2 YYEKEE (reference sequence). The CDR3 sequence: CASSWATGVPSGANVLTF. In DNA, the CDR3 is TGTGCCAGCAGCTGGGCGACAGGGGTCCCCTCTGGGGCCAACGTCCTGACTTTC.

This clonotype was seen ten or more times. The chain has TRBV11-1 and TRBJ2-5; D perhaps matches TRBD1 (5 bases). V was pared by 1 base and J by 2 bases, with 14 bases between. The germline V gene encodes CDR1 SGHAT and CDR2 FQDESV (reference sequence). The CDR3 is 16 amino acids. The CDR3 sequence is CASSLGRKGIQETQYF. Here the CDR3 DNA reads TGTGCCAGCAGCTTAGGGCGGAAGGGGATACAAGAGACCCAGTACTTC.

This clonotype was observed a few times. A much larger clone sits a single nucleotide away, making a read error possible. V usage is TRBV11-1 and J usage is TRBJ2-5; tentative D call: TRBD1 (5 bases). The V gene's germline CDR1 is SGHAT and CDR2 FQDESV (reference sequence). The CDR3 totals 13 residues. The CDR3 reads CASSLGQQGTQYF. Written as DNA, the CDR3 is TGTGCCAGCAGCTTAGGACAGCAAGGGACCCAGTACTTC. Full variable domain (outside the CDR3, taken from reference TRBV11-1 and TRBJ2-5): EAEVAQSPRYKITEKSQAVAFWCDPISGHATLYWYRQILGQGPELLVQFQDESVVDDSQLPKDRFSAERLKGVDSTLKIQPAELGDSAMYLCASSLGQQGTQYFGPGTRLLVL.

This clonotype has ten or more counts. The DNA for the CDR3 is TGCGCCAGCAGCCAAGATCGGGTTGGCGGGAGAGGCGCCGAGCAGTACTTC. Translated: CASSQDRVGGRGAEQYF. The chain combines TRBV4-1 with TRBJ2-7; the match to TRBD2 covers 7 bases. There are 17 residues in the CDR3. The V and J ends lost 0 bases and 6 bases, in that order; junction bases with no gene match: 14. The germline gives CDR1 MGHRA, CDR2 YSYEKL.

Ten or more counts support this clonotype. V is TRBV12-3 or TRBV12-4 and J is TRBJ2-5; 7 bases line up with TRBD2. V was clipped by 1 base and J by 4 bases; unmatched bases: 3. The CDR3 loop spans 14 amino acids. CDR3 DNA sequence: TGTGCCAGCAGTTTAGTTTCTAGCGGAGAGACCCAGTACTTC. Encoded protein: CASSLVSSGETQYF.

On this clonotype itself: This may be a read error, as it is one base from a much larger clone. The chain links TRBV24-1 to TRBJ1-1; tentative D call: TRBD1 (6 bases). V gave up 7 bases and J gave up 3 bases, with 11 bases separating them. The CDR3 is 13 amino acids. Germline V gene data show CDR1 as KGHDR and CDR2 as SFDVKD. In DNA, the CDR3 is TGTGCCACCAGGCGGGACAAGGACACTGAAGCTTTCTTT. It encodes CATRRDKDTEAFF.

The sample holds a few counts of this clonotype. V and J are TRBV27 and TRBJ2-3; 7 bases line up with TRBD1. V lost 6 bases, J lost 2 bases, and 8 bases stayed unmatched. The germline V gene encodes CDR1 MNHEY and CDR2 SMNVEV (reference sequence). The CDR3 has 15 residues. CDR3 DNA: TGTGCCAGCAGCACTAGGGGGCGCGACACAGATACGCAGTATTTT. Protein product: CASSTRGRDTDTQYF.

In this sample, this clonotype turned up many times. V gene TRBV18 combines with J gene TRBJ1-1; D is uncertain. Trimming shortened V by 1 base and J by 4 bases, and 19 bases separated the two germline ends. Germline CDR1 and CDR2: KGHSH and LQKENI. This CDR3 region has 17 residues. CDR3 sequence reads: CASSPRETRGSGTEAFF. The CDR3 coding sequence is TGTGCCAGCTCACCACGCGAAACACGAGGGTCAGGCACTGAAGCTTTCTTT.

This clonotype was seen repeatedly, ten times or more. V gene TRBV30 combines with J gene TRBJ2-2; TRBD2 is a possible D gene (5 bases). The CDR3 is 15 amino acids. Germline CDR1 is GTSNPN and CDR2 is SVGIG (reference sequence). Trimming removed 5 bases from V and 5 bases from J, with 18 bases in between. The CDR3 region has the DNA TGTGCCTGGGGGATTTATGGGAGCAATACCGGGGAGCTGTTTTTT. This translates into CAWGIYGSNTGELFF.

This clonotype was found once. One base away lies a much larger clone, so this may be a sequencing read error. The chain has TRBV11-2 and TRBJ1-2; D remains unclear. Looked up from germline, CDR1 is SGHAT and CDR2 is FQNNGV. The V gene lost 5 bases and the J gene lost 9 bases, with 19 bases spanning the gap. The CDR3 runs 14 residues. The CDR3 sequence is CASSPVSSGYSYTF. CDR3 nucleotides: TGTGCCAGCAGCCCTGTGTCCTCGGGGTATAGCTACACCTTC. Variable domain in full (rest from reference TRBV11-2 and TRBJ1-2): EAGVAQSPRYKIIEKRQSVAFWCNPISGHATLYWYQQILGQGPKLLIQFQNNGVVDDSQLPKDRFSAERLKGVDSTLKIQPAKLEDSAVYLCASSPVSSGYSYTFGSGTRLTVV.

This rearrangement joins TRBV5-1 to TRBJ2-5; 12 bases fit TRBD2. This CDR3 comprises 17 residues. J lost 4 bases, V lost 4 bases, and 11 bases had no gene match. Germline V CDR1 and CDR2: SGHRS, YFSETQ. In DNA, the CDR3 is TGCGCCAGCAGCGGCGCTAGCGGGAGGGCCCTCGGAGAGACCCAGTACTTC. Translated: CASSGASGRALGETQYF.

To note about this clonotype: This clone may be a read error of a much larger clone one base away. The V call is TRBV29-1, the J call TRBJ2-1, with 12 bases lining up with TRBD2. Trimming at V came to 6 bases and at J to 15 bases, leaving 15 bases not matched to a gene. The CDR3 sequence is 14 residues long. Germline V gene sequence: CDR1 SQVTM, CDR2 ANQGSEA. CDR3 loop: CSVLPLRLAGVVFF. In DNA, the CDR3 is TGCAGCGTCCTACCGTTAAGACTAGCGGGAGTCGTGTTCTTC.

This clonotype was seen repeatedly, ten times or more. V gene TRBV3-1 combines with J gene TRBJ1-2; D gene uncertain. The germline V gene has CDR1 LGHDT and CDR2 YNNKEL (reference sequence). The CDR3 extends over 15 amino acids. The ends were cut back, 1 base at V and 2 bases at J, with 11 bases in the middle. CDR3 bases: TGTGCCAGCAGCCAAGGTCGGATACGGAACTATGGCTACACCTTC. It is translated as CASSQGRIRNYGYTF.

This clonotype was recorded many times. The chain's CDR3 is CSARDDSQYF. The DNA for the CDR3 is TGCAGTGCTAGAGACGACTCGCAGTATTTT. The rearrangement joins TRBV20-1 to TRBJ2-3; D not certain. Trimming removed 0 bases from V and 10 bases from J, with 5 bases in between. The CDR3 consists of 10 residues. Germline lookup yields CDR1 DFQATT and CDR2 SNEGSKA (reference sequence).

This clonotype was seen at least ten times. This chain connects TRBV11-3 to TRBJ2-2; D not certain. The germline gives CDR1 SGHNT, CDR2 YENEEA. The ends were cut back, 5 bases at V and 6 bases at J, with 13 bases in the middle. The CDR3 length is 14 residues. This chain's CDR3 is CASSPKRPPGELFF. For the CDR3, the DNA is TGTGCCAGCAGCCCTAAACGACCCCCCGGGGAGCTGTTTTTT.

This clonotype was counted at least ten times. This chain connects TRBV3-1 to TRBJ1-6; D may be TRBD1 (6 bases). The CDR3 runs 14 residues. V was shortened by 7 bases and J by 7 bases, with 14 bases between the two germline ends. Germline loops: CDR1 LGHDT, CDR2 YNNKEL (reference sequence). CDR3 in amino acids: CASTADSRNSPLHF. DNA for the CDR3: TGTGCCAGCACCGCGGACAGCAGGAATTCACCCCTCCACTTT. The whole variable domain, filled in from reference TRBV3-1 and TRBJ1-6, reads DTAVSQTPKYLVTQMGNDKSIKCEQNLGHDTMYWYKQDSKKFLKIMFSYNNKELIINETVPNRFSPKSPDKAHLNLHINSLELGDSAVYFCASTADSRNSPLHFGNGTRLTVT.

This chain connects TRBV6-1 to TRBJ2-3; possible D gene TRBD1, 5 bases. The V and J ends lost 6 bases and 2 bases respectively, with 18 bases between them. The CDR3 has 16 residues. Germline loops: CDR1 MNHNS, CDR2 SASEGT. The CDR3 DNA reads TGTGCCAGCAGACGACAGTGGGTCTTGCACACAGATACGCAGTATTTT. Protein product: CASRRQWVLHTDTQYF.

With regard to this clonotype: A read error may be the cause here, since a much bigger clone is one base away. The chain has TRBV6-2 or TRBV6-3 and TRBJ2-7; D might be TRBD2 (6 bases). Germline assignment: CDR1 MNHEY and CDR2 SVGEGT. The CDR3 is made up of 11 amino acids. V lost 9 bases and J 6 bases, leaving 12 bases between the germline ends. CDR3 in DNA: TGTGCCAGGAGGAGGGCATGCGAGCAGTACTTC. This sequence encodes CARRRACEQYF.

The V call is TRBV18, the J call TRBJ2-3; a possible D gene is TRBD1 (5 bases). V dropped 4 bases and J dropped 4 bases, with 18 bases sitting between them. Germline assignment: CDR1 KGHSH and CDR2 LQKENI. The CDR3 is 16 residues long. Here the CDR3 DNA reads TGTGCCAGCTCACTTGGTTATCAGGGAAAGCCAGATACGCAGTATTTT. Translation: CASSLGYQGKPDTQYF.

At least ten counts were recorded for this clonotype. The chain employs TRBV7-2 and TRBJ1-1; D is unresolved. Germline V gives CDR1 SGHTA, CDR2 FQGNSA. This CDR3 contains 13 residues. V was pared by 1 base and J by 4 bases, with 7 bases between. CDR3 protein: CASSLGGFTEAFF. CDR3 coding DNA: TGTGCCAGCAGCTTAGGGGGATTCACTGAAGCTTTCTTT.

This clonotype has at least ten counts. V gene TRBV2 combines with J gene TRBJ2-7; TRBD1 matches at 12 bases. V lost 5 bases and J lost 5; bases outside the gene matches: 13. Per germline, CDR1 SNHLY and CDR2 FYNNEI. This CDR3 contains 17 residues. CDR3 protein: CASSLHVPGQGAHEQYF. The CDR3 DNA sequence: TGTGCCAGCAGTCTACACGTTCCGGGACAGGGGGCTCACGAGCAGTACTTC.

This chain uses TRBV29-1 with TRBJ1-1; D not resolved. The germline V gene has CDR1 SQVTM and CDR2 ANQGSEA. This CDR3 has 11 amino acids. V lost 5 bases, J lost 1 base, and 5 bases lay in between. The CDR3, as DNA: TGCAGCGTTCCACAGAACACTGAAGCTTTCTTT. It codes for CSVPQNTEAFF.

This clonotype was observed a handful of times. The chain recombines TRBV27 with TRBJ1-6; D is uncertain. This CDR3 is 16 amino acids long. Germline V gives CDR1 MNHEY, CDR2 SMNVEV (reference sequence). V dropped 8 bases and J dropped 6 bases, with 20 bases sitting between them. Here the CDR3 DNA reads TGTGCCAGCCAGCCAGGCCGGAGATCCCGTAATTCACCCCTCCACTTT. This gives the protein CASQPGRRSRNSPLHF.

V is TRBV24-1 and J is TRBJ2-1; D unresolved. Per germline, CDR1 KGHDR and CDR2 SFDVKD. The CDR3 loop spans 15 amino acids. V lost 2 bases to trimming and J lost 7 bases, with 14 bases between them. CDR3 DNA sequence: TGTGCCACCAGTGATTCGGGTATTCTGGGGAATGAGCAGTTCTTC. Its protein product is CATSDSGILGNEQFF.

This clonotype was seen repeatedly, ten times or more. The V call is TRBV2, the J call TRBJ2-5; D remains unclear. The CDR3 covers 14 residues. CDR1 and CDR2 (germline): SNHLY, FYNNEI. The V end lost 5 bases, the J end lost 3 bases, and 13 bases lay between the germline ends. The CDR3 region is CASSYTFEEETQYF. The CDR3 bases are TGTGCCAGCAGTTACACCTTTGAAGAAGAGACCCAGTACTTC. Full variable domain (outside the CDR3, taken from reference TRBV2 and TRBJ2-5): EPEVTQTPSHQVTQMGQEVILRCVPISNHLYFYWYRQILGQKVEFLVSFYNNEISEKSEIFDDQFSVERPDGSNFTLKIRSTKLEDSAMYFCASSYTFEEETQYFGPGTRLLVL.